The 25 T cell receptor beta chains given below trace back to one sample, sequenced in a study of technical replicates of blood from a handful of donors. The assay was immunoSEQ multiplex PCR, and TCRdb's table has in-frame clones only and misses some. Among under 100,000 clones listed, roughly 95% were seen once. Sequenced sample: T cells isolated from PBMCs. The source of these receptors is a human donor in good health.

This chain connects TRBV12-2 to TRBJ2-1; the D call of TRBD2 is as the table states it, not checked on the DNA. TRBV12-2 is reported as a pseudogene. This CDR3 region has 18 residues. The CDR3 sequence: CASRFPGGPGKSYNEQFF. In DNA form, the CDR3 reads TGTGCAAGTCGCTTCCCTGGCGGTCCGGGGAAATCCTACAATGAGCAGTTCTTC.

The chain employs TRBV29-1 and TRBJ2-2; D call uncertain. Trimming took 7 bases from V and 6 from J, leaving 12 bases between them. CDR1 and CDR2 from the germline V gene are SQVTM and ANQGSEA. The CDR3 totals 12 residues. CDR3 in DNA: TGCAGCGCAAAAATGAGGTCCGGGGAGCTGTTTTTT. As protein: CSAKMRSGELFF.

The V and J genes are TRBV7-9 and TRBJ2-7; possible D gene TRBD2, 5 bases. CDR1 SEHNR and CDR2 FQNEAQ come from the germline V gene (reference sequence). Trimming shortened V by 2 bases and J by 1 base, and 12 bases separated the two germline ends. The CDR3 totals 15 residues. CDR3 in DNA: TGTGCCAGCAGCTTAAGGAGCGGAGGATCCTACGAGCAGTACTTC. It codes for CASSLRSGGSYEQYF.

The chain couples TRBV5-1 to TRBJ1-1, with 10 bases lining up with TRBD1. Germline V gene lookup returns CDR1 SGHRS and CDR2 YFSETQ. The CDR3 runs to 17 residues. The V segment lost 3 bases and the J segment 4 bases; nucleotides outside the gene matches: 12. In DNA, the CDR3 is TGCGCCAGCAGCTCGGACGGATCGGGACAGGGGAGCACTGAAGCTTTCTTT. Amino acids: CASSSDGSGQGSTEAFF.

The chain has TRBV4-1 and TRBJ2-7; 9 positions match TRBD1. This CDR3 region has 15 residues. Unmatched junction bases numbered 8, after V lost 3 bases and J lost 5 bases. Germline V gene sequence: CDR1 MGHRA, CDR2 YSYEKL. The CDR3 spells CASSHKGQGVNEQYF. The CDR3 nucleotides read TGCGCCAGCAGCCACAAGGGACAGGGAGTTAACGAGCAGTACTTC.

The chain recombines TRBV18 with TRBJ2-1; TRBD2 is a possible D gene (6 bases). CDR3 length: 15 amino acids. Germline V gives CDR1 KGHSH, CDR2 LQKENI. V shed 2 bases and J shed 9 bases, with 17 bases lying between them. The CDR3 bases are TGTGCCAGCTCACCAGGAGGGAACCCCCCCACTGAGCAGTTCTTC. Its protein product is CASSPGGNPPTEQFF.

With respect to this clone: This specimen includes other DNA sequences encoding the same CDR3. The genes are TRBV6-5 and TRBJ2-7; D remains ambiguous. Germline CDR1 and CDR2: MNHEY and SVGAGI. V was clipped by 0 bases and J by 3 bases, with 6 bases between them. The CDR3 totals 13 residues. CDR3 nucleotide sequence: TGTGCCAGCAGTTACTCCGCGAGCTACGAGCAGTACTTC. Its translation: CASSYSASYEQYF.

The chain uses TRBV12-5 and TRBJ1-4, with a tentative D call TRBD1 (6 bases). CDR1 is LGHNT, CDR2 FRNRAP, per germline. This CDR3 is built from 20 residues. V gave up 5 bases and J gave up 6 bases, with 31 bases separating them. CDR3 coding DNA: TGTGCTAGTGGTCCTGCCCCCGGCAGGGGTATTACCGGGGTTGATGAAAAACTGTTTTTT. Encoded protein: CASGPAPGRGITGVDEKLFF.

This chain joins TRBV27 and TRBJ2-5, with 9 nucleotides matching TRBD1. Trimming took 5 bases from V and 4 from J; bases not matched to a gene: 11. This CDR3 is 16 amino acids long. Germline V lookup: CDR1 MNHEY, CDR2 SMNVEV (reference sequence). The CDR3 region is CASSPFTGTGTETQYF. CDR3 DNA sequence: TGTGCCAGCAGTCCGTTTACCGGGACAGGGACAGAGACCCAGTACTTC.

The V gene is TRBV2, the J gene TRBJ2-7; D is unresolved. The CDR3 covers 12 residues. The V end was cut by 5 bases, the J end by 0 bases, with 5 bases between. Germline V gene lookup returns CDR1 SNHLY and CDR2 FYNNEI. The CDR3 DNA follows: TGTGCCAGCAGTCAGATCTCCTACGAGCAGTACTTC. This sequence encodes CASSQISYEQYF.

This clone showed up just once. The chain has TRBV2 and TRBJ2-5; D ambiguous. The germline V gene encodes CDR1 SNHLY and CDR2 FYNNEI. Trimming removed 10 bases at V and 2 bases at J, with 23 bases between. This CDR3 has 16 amino acids. The chain's CDR3 is CATRSGPLVRQETQYF. CDR3 nucleotide sequence: TGTGCCACCCGGTCGGGTCCGCTAGTCCGGCAAGAGACCCAGTACTTC.

The CDR3 loop is CAYGGTPPNYGYTF. The DNA for the CDR3 is TGTGCCTACGGGGGGACACCTCCTAACTATGGCTACACCTTC. V gene TRBV5-4 combines with J gene TRBJ1-2; tentative D call: TRBD1 (6 bases). V was cut by 10 bases and J by 0 bases, with 16 bases left in between. This CDR3 is 14 amino acids long. Germline values: CDR1 SGHNT, CDR2 YYREEE (reference sequence).

The rearrangement joins TRBV7-6 to TRBJ1-3, with D perhaps matching TRBD1 (6 bases). This CDR3 has 15 residues. Trimming removed 1 base from V and 1 base from J, with 8 bases in between. The V gene's germline CDR1 is SGHVS and CDR2 FNYEAQ. Here the CDR3 DNA reads TGTGCCAGCAGCTTAGAAGGACAGTCTGGAAACACCATATATTTT. Translating it yields CASSLEGQSGNTIYF.

In its sample, this clone was seen a few times. The J gene is TRBJ1-2, the V gene TRBV5-4, with a weak D call TRBD1 (5 bases). From germline, CDR1 is SGHNT and CDR2 YYREEE (reference sequence). The CDR3 length is 17 residues. V was shortened by 1 base and J by 2 bases, with 18 bases between the two germline ends. CDR3 loop: CASSLMAGGDSNYGYTF. The CDR3, as DNA: TGTGCCAGCAGCTTGATGGCAGGTGGGGACTCGAACTATGGCTACACCTTC.

The chain is built from TRBV28 and TRBJ2-7, with D maybe TRBD1 (6 bases). V shed 6 bases and J shed 2 bases, with 17 bases lying between them. The CDR3 contains 15 residues. The germline V gene has CDR1 MDHEN and CDR2 SYDVKM. CDR3 sequence (DNA): TGTGCCAGCAGAATAACCGGGACAAGACCCTACGAGCAGTACTTC. Translating it yields CASRITGTRPYEQYF.

This chain connects TRBV2 to TRBJ2-4; 15 bases map to TRBD2. The germline gives CDR1 SNHLY, CDR2 FYNNEI. The CDR3 length is 19 residues. V gave up 6 bases and J gave up 3 bases; unmatched junction bases: 12. CDR3 sequence reads: CASRKETGTSGGNKNIQYF. CDR3 DNA sequence: TGTGCCAGCAGAAAAGAGACCGGGACTAGCGGGGGGAACAAAAACATTCAGTACTTC.

The V and J genes are TRBV5-1 and TRBJ2-5; 9 bases align to TRBD1. The CDR3 loop spans 15 amino acids. Germline V CDR1 and CDR2: SGHRS, YFSETQ. Germline trimming cut 5 bases from V and 4 bases from J; bases unmatched to any gene: 9. The CDR3, as DNA: TGCGCCAGCAGGTCACAGGGGGCAGGTGGAGAGACCCAGTACTTC. The encoded protein is CASRSQGAGGETQYF.

V usage is TRBV27 and J usage is TRBJ2-2, with a weak D call TRBD2 (5 bases). V lost 10 bases and J 4 bases, leaving 13 bases between the germline ends. The CDR3 consists of 13 residues. Germline CDR1 and CDR2: MNHEY and SMNVEV (reference sequence). The CDR3 coding sequence is TGTGCCACGGCCCCCCGGGGCACCGGGGAGCTGTTTTTT. This translates into CATAPRGTGELFF.

CDR3 nucleotides: TGCGCCAGCAGCCAAGTCTCGAATGAGCAGTTCTTC. Its translation: CASSQVSNEQFF. The chain has TRBV4-1 and TRBJ2-1; no clear D gene. The CDR3 is 12 residues long. From germline, CDR1 is MGHRA and CDR2 YSYEKL. Trimming shortened V by 1 base and J by 7 bases, and 5 bases separated the two germline ends.

The V and J genes are TRBV6-5 and TRBJ2-1; maybe TRBD2 (6 bases). CDR1 is MNHEY, CDR2 SVGAGI, per germline. The ends were cut back, 7 bases at V and 8 bases at J, with 12 bases in the middle. This CDR3 region has 12 residues. The CDR3 nucleotides read TGTGCCAGCACAAATGGAGGGGATGAGCAGTTCTTC. It is translated as CASTNGGDEQFF.

The chain couples TRBV18 to TRBJ1-1; no clear D gene. The V end was cut by 3 bases, the J end by 1 base, with 9 bases between. Germline lookup yields CDR1 KGHSH and CDR2 LQKENI. The CDR3 is made up of 14 amino acids. The CDR3 DNA follows: TGTGCCAGCTCACCCGACAAGTGGAACACTGAAGCTTTCTTT. It specifies CASSPDKWNTEAFF.

The rearrangement joins TRBV9 to TRBJ2-2, with TRBD2 matching over 13 bases. Germline lookup yields CDR1 SGDLS and CDR2 YYNGEE. This CDR3 has 16 amino acids. The trim removed 4 bases at V and 7 bases at J, leaving 7 bases unmatched. This CDR3 is CASSPPGLAGHGELFF. Here the CDR3 DNA reads TGTGCCAGCAGCCCCCCGGGACTAGCGGGACACGGGGAGCTGTTTTTT.

The rearrangement joins TRBV30 to TRBJ1-1; D call uncertain. The CDR3 covers 14 residues. Trimming removed 0 bases from V and 1 base from J, with 9 bases in between. Germline CDR1 and CDR2: GTSNPN and SVGIG (reference sequence). The CDR3 DNA is TGTGCCTGGAGTGTACGGGAGGGGAACACTGAAGCTTTCTTT. Translation: CAWSVREGNTEAFF. Based on the CDR3 plus reference TRBV30 and TRBJ1-1, the full variable domain is SQTIHQWPATLVQPVGSPLSLECTVEGTSNPNLYWYRQAAGRGLQLLFYSVGIGQISSEVPQNLSASRPQDRQFILSSKKLLLSDSGFYLCAWSVREGNTEAFFGQGTRLTVV.

The rearrangement joins TRBV28 to TRBJ2-5; tentative D call: TRBD1 (5 bases). This CDR3 is 14 amino acids long. Trimming took off 3 bases at V and 2 bases at J, with 10 bases between the two ends. Germline-derived CDR1 and CDR2 are MDHEN and SYDVKM. The CDR3 reads CASSLFAGQETQYF. CDR3 DNA sequence: TGTGCCAGCAGTTTGTTTGCAGGGCAAGAGACCCAGTACTTC. Together with reference TRBV28 and TRBJ2-5, the CDR3 gives the full variable domain: DVKVTQSSRYLVKRTGEKVFLECVQDMDHENMFWYRQDPGLGLRLIYFSYDVKMKEKGDIPEGYSVSREKKERFSLILESASTNQTSMYLCASSLFAGQETQYFGPGTRLLVL.

The rearrangement joins TRBV6-1 to TRBJ1-1; D ambiguous. V was pared by 2 bases and J by 2 bases, with 12 bases between. The germline CDR1 and CDR2 sequences are MNHNS and SASEGT. The CDR3 sequence is 15 residues long. CDR3 residues: CASSELQVTNTEAFF. CDR3 nucleotides: TGTGCCAGCAGTGAACTTCAGGTTACCAACACTGAAGCTTTCTTT.